What follows are 14 T cell receptor beta chains derived from one specimen sequenced in a study of spatial heterogeneity in lung cancer (dated by TCRdb to about 2019). Study-level results and caveats: A correlation was observed between the number of expanded intratumoral alpha and beta TCRs and the tumor nonsynonymous mutation count.

Library construction relied on 5' RACE. Sequenced using a NextSeq 500. The public reads were reanalyzed by TCRdb: fastp trimming at Q25, MiXCR alignment, in-frame beta chains only. Records with the same CDR3 protein are collapsed into one entry carrying the most frequent genes and DNA. The sample has around 5,300 distinct CDR3 sequences on record, 12% of them singletons. The ten biggest clones cover under 55% of the sample. Interpreted using the paper, the time point label stands for: sample taken at primary tumor resection. Their antigens remain unidentified. The sample consisted of lung tumor tissue, taken at surgery. The origin of the receptors is a male donor with early-stage non-small cell lung cancer.

This clonotype was detected many times. As DNA, the CDR3 is TGTGCCAGCTCACCGGGACAGCTCTATGGCTACACCTTC. It encodes CASSPGQLYGYTF. The gene calls are TRBV18 and TRBJ1-2; TRBD1 matches 7 bases. After removal of 3 bases from V and 4 bases from J, the junction contained 2 bases not matched to a gene. CDR3 length: 13 amino acids. Germline V lookup: CDR1 KGHSH, CDR2 LQKENI.

This clonotype was counted at least ten times. V is TRBV7-8 and J is TRBJ2-1, with 7 positions matching TRBD1. Trimming took 2 bases from V and 1 from J; bases not matched to a gene: 5. Germline values: CDR1 SGHVS, CDR2 FQNEAQ. The CDR3 consists of 16 residues. CDR3 bases: TGTGCCAGCAGCTTATCCGGGACAGTGTCCTACAATGAGCAGTTCTTC. It codes for CASSLSGTVSYNEQFF.

This clonotype was recorded at least ten times. This chain links TRBV28 with TRBJ1-4; D remains ambiguous. Germline CDR1 reads MDHEN; CDR2 reads SYDVKM. Trimming took 4 bases from V and 8 from J, leaving 11 bases between them. The CDR3 consists of 13 residues. The chain's CDR3 is CASSYLGSEKLFF. CDR3 nucleotide sequence: TGTGCCAGCAGTTACCTTGGATCAGAAAAACTGTTTTTT.

This clonotype was detected a few times. The V and J genes are TRBV6-2 or TRBV6-3 and TRBJ2-7; D call uncertain. CDR3 size: 12 residues. Germline CDR1 is MNHEY and CDR2 is SVGEGT. V was clipped by 5 bases and J by 7 bases, with 12 bases between them. The CDR3 DNA sequence: TGTGCCAGCAGTCGGAACATGTTAGAGCAGTACGTC. Amino acid sequence: CASSRNMLEQYV.

This clonotype rates as medium-sized. CDR3 nucleotide sequence: TGTGCCAGCAGCCCTACCGGGACTAGCAATGAGCAGTTCTTC. Its protein is CASSPTGTSNEQFF. The chain couples TRBV6-5 to TRBJ2-1, with TRBD2 matching over 8 bases. Trimming removed 6 bases from V and 6 bases from J; junction bases left unmatched: 7. CDR1 and CDR2 from the germline V gene are MNHEY and SVGAGI. The CDR3 is 14 amino acids.

This clonotype was detected only a few times. V and J are TRBV6-5 and TRBJ2-7, with D perhaps matching TRBD2 (6 bases). This CDR3 region has 13 residues. V lost 6 bases, J lost 0 bases, and 9 bases lay in between. Germline-derived CDR1 and CDR2 are MNHEY and SVGAGI. The CDR3: CASSPGGSYEQYV. In DNA form, the CDR3 reads TGTGCCAGCAGCCCCGGGGGCTCCTACGAGCAGTACGTC.

In its sample, this clonotype was seen many times. The V call is TRBV28, the J call TRBJ2-4; a possible D gene is TRBD2 (6 bases). CDR3 length equals 11 residues. Germline-derived CDR1 and CDR2 are MDHEN and SYDVKM. V shed 8 bases and J shed 6 bases, with 8 bases lying between them. The CDR3 coding sequence is TGTGCCAGCGGGACTCGAAACATTCAGTACTTC. Its protein is CASGTRNIQYF.

This clonotype is deemed medium-sized (0.01 to 0.1%). The chain uses TRBV28 and TRBJ2-3; D ambiguous. With 3 bases removed from V and 1 base from J, the gap between germline ends came to 8 bases. Germline V gene sequence: CDR1 MDHEN, CDR2 SYDVKM. This CDR3 comprises 14 residues. Written as DNA, the CDR3 is TGTGCCAGCAGTTTCGTGGCGGGCACAGATACGCAGTATTTT. It translates to CASSFVAGTDTQYF.

At least ten counts were recorded for this clonotype. The chain joins TRBV2 to TRBJ2-7; 8 bases map to TRBD1. Trimming took 5 bases from V and 2 from J; bases not matched to a gene: 14. CDR1 and CDR2 from the germline V gene are SNHLY and FYNNEI. There are 17 residues in the CDR3. The CDR3 DNA reads as TGTGCCAGCAGTCCAATCTCTCGGACAGGGCGGACCTACGAGCAGTACGTC. Translated, it gives CASSPISRTGRTYEQYV.

This clonotype was detected a few times. The genes are TRBV18 and TRBJ2-2; a weak D match, TRBD2 (6 bases). V lost 3 bases and J 4 bases, leaving 15 bases between the germline ends. The CDR3 consists of 16 residues. CDR1 is KGHSH, CDR2 LQKENI, per germline. The CDR3 spells CASSPSYGGTTGELFF. Written as DNA, the CDR3 is TGTGCCAGCTCACCGTCATACGGGGGTACCACCGGGGAGCTGTTTTTT.

This clonotype has a handful of counts. This chain connects TRBV12-3 or TRBV12-4 to TRBJ1-5; D might be TRBD1 (5 bases). The V end was cut by 8 bases, the J end by 0 bases, with 17 bases between. The CDR3 is made up of 16 amino acids. In DNA form, the CDR3 reads TGTGCCAGCTCGTTGGGGCCTTACGCTAGCAATCAGCCCCAGCATTTT. Translation: CASSLGPYASNQPQHF.

This clonotype was recorded a few times. The chain has TRBV5-8 and TRBJ2-6, with D uncertain. Germline V gene sequence: CDR1 SGHTS, CDR2 YDEGEE. There are 16 residues in the CDR3. Trimming removed 6 bases from V and 2 bases from J, with 15 bases in between. The DNA of the CDR3 is TGTGCCAGCAACCCGCCCAGGAACCCTGGGGCCAACGTCCTGACTTTC. Amino acid sequence: CASNPPRNPGANVLTF.

This clonotype is termed large. The genes are TRBV2 and TRBJ2-7, with D perhaps TRBD1 (7 bases). Germline values: CDR1 SNHLY, CDR2 FYNNEI. Between the trimmed V and J ends, which lost 3 bases and 2 bases, there was a span of 14 bases. The CDR3 spans 15 residues. Here the CDR3 reads CASSERDRTTYEQYF. The CDR3 DNA is TGTGCCAGCAGTGAGCGGGACAGAACAACCTACGAGCAGTACTTC.

This clonotype is medium-sized in the sample. This chain joins TRBV7-9 and TRBJ2-4, with D perhaps assigned TRBD1 or TRBD2 (5 bases each). CDR1 is SEHNR, CDR2 FQNEAQ, per germline (reference sequence). The CDR3 is 14 amino acids. The V end was cut by 1 base, the J end by 1 base, with 5 bases between. The CDR3 loop is CASSLGGAKNIQYF. CDR3 sequence (DNA): TGTGCCAGCAGCTTAGGGGGGGCCAAAAACATTCAGTACTTC.